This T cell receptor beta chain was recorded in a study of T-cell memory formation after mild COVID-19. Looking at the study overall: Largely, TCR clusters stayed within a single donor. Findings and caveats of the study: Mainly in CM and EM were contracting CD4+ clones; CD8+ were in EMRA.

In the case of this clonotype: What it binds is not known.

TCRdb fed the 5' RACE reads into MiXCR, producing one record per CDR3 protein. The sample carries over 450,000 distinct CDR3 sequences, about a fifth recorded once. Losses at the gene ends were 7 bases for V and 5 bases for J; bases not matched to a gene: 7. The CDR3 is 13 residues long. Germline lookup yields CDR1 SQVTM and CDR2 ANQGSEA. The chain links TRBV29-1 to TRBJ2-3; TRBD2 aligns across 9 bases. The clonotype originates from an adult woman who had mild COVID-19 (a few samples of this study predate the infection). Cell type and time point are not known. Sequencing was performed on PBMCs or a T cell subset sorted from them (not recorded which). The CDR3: CSAPGLAKDTQYF. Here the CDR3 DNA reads TGCAGCGCTCCGGGACTAGCAAAAGATACGCAGTATTTT.